The next 29 T cell receptor beta chains were all read from a single sample in a study of blood T cell repertoires in COVID-19. The method was immunoSEQ multiplex PCR; TCRdb's version includes in-frame clones alone and lacks a portion of them. The sample has 200,000 to 250,000 clones, around nine tenths seen once. Sequencing was done on a sample of PBMCs or T cells enriched from blood (not recorded which). These receptors were obtained from a woman in her twenties or thirties who had been exposed to COVID-19.

V and J are TRBV2 and TRBJ2-5, with 14 bases lining up with TRBD2. The ends lost 7 bases at V and 7 bases at J; junction bases unmatched: 8. The CDR3 has 15 residues. Germline lookup yields CDR1 SNHLY and CDR2 FYNNEI. The CDR3 DNA follows: TGTGCCAGCATCTGGGGACTAGCGGGAGAGGTGACCCAGTACTTC. As protein: CASIWGLAGEVTQYF.

The rearrangement links TRBV7-9 to TRBJ2-1, with 8 bases aligning to TRBD1. The V segment lost 1 base and the J segment 5 bases; nucleotides outside the gene matches: 4. CDR3 size: 15 residues. CDR1 and CDR2 (germline): SEHNR, FQNEAQ (reference sequence). The CDR3 is CASSLGTGINNEQFF. In DNA form, the CDR3 reads TGTGCCAGCAGCTTAGGGACAGGGATAAACAATGAGCAGTTCTTC.

The chain employs TRBV19 and TRBJ2-1, with no clear D. The CDR3 has 15 amino acids. Trimming took off 5 bases at V and 1 base at J, with 12 bases between the two ends. CDR1 and CDR2 from the germline V gene are LNHDA and SQIVND (reference sequence). The chain's CDR3 is CASSRSPISYNEQFF. The CDR3 DNA reads TGTGCCAGTAGTCGCTCACCTATATCCTACAATGAGCAGTTCTTC.

This sequence joins TRBV10-3 and TRBJ2-5; 7 bases are a match to TRBD2. J lost 5 bases, V lost 0 bases, and 6 bases had no gene match. CDR1 is ENHRY and CDR2 is SYGVKD in the germline V gene. This CDR3 is 15 amino acids long. The CDR3 loop reads CAISESTGGGETQYF. The CDR3 DNA reads TGTGCCATCAGTGAGTCGACGGGGGGTGGGGAGACCCAGTACTTC.

The chain carries TRBV10-3 and TRBJ2-7, with 7 positions matching TRBD1. V was pared by 5 bases and J by 0 bases, with 10 bases of the junction left unmatched. CDR1 ENHRY and CDR2 SYGVKD come from the germline V gene. The CDR3 length is 16 residues. For the CDR3, the DNA is TGTGCCATCAGTAGTCACAGGGGCCCTAGCTCCTACGAGCAGTACTTC. Translating it yields CAISSHRGPSSYEQYF.

The chain combines TRBV2 with TRBJ2-5, with 9 bases identical to TRBD2. This CDR3 has 15 amino acids. V lost 4 bases, J lost 5 bases, and 8 bases stayed unmatched. The germline gives CDR1 SNHLY, CDR2 FYNNEI. The CDR3 loop is CASSVGSGSGETQYF. The CDR3 nucleotides read TGTGCCAGCAGTGTGGGTAGCGGGAGTGGGGAGACCCAGTACTTC.

The chain links TRBV3-1 (or the pseudogene TRBV3-2) to TRBJ2-1; TRBD2 matches 12 bases. Looked up from germline, CDR1 is LGHDT and CDR2 is YNNKEL (reference sequence). With 4 bases clipped from V and 0 bases from J, the junction kept 10 bases outside the gene matches. The CDR3 spans 19 residues. The DNA of the CDR3 is TGTGCCAGCAGCCCTAATCGACTAGCGGGAGAGAGCTCCTACAATGAGCAGTTCTTC. Encoded protein: CASSPNRLAGESSYNEQFF.

The V call is TRBV2, the J call TRBJ2-5; D is uncertain. Per germline, CDR1 SNHLY and CDR2 FYNNEI. V lost 4 bases, J lost 6 bases, and 18 bases lay in between. The CDR3 consists of 15 residues. For the CDR3, the DNA is TGTGCCAGCAGTGTTAACAGCATTTATGGGCAGACCCAGTACTTC. Translation gives CASSVNSIYGQTQYF.

This clone is a singleton in its sample. The chain has TRBV9 and TRBJ2-5; TRBD2 aligns across 8 bases. The germline CDR1 and CDR2 sequences are SGDLS and YYNGEE. Trimming at V came to 3 bases and at J to 1 base, leaving 5 bases not matched to a gene. The CDR3 has 15 residues. The CDR3 DNA is TGTGCCAGCAGCGGTCCGACTAGCGCCCAAGAGACCCAGTACTTC. Translation: CASSGPTSAQETQYF.

The rearrangement links TRBV28 to TRBJ2-2; D may be TRBD2 (5 bases). Looked up from germline, CDR1 is MDHEN and CDR2 is SYDVKM. CDR3 length: 14 amino acids. V gave up 8 bases and J gave up 0 bases, with 10 bases separating them. Here the CDR3 DNA reads TGTGCCAGCGATCGGCGGGCGAACACCGGGGAGCTGTTTTTT. The encoded protein is CASDRRANTGELFF.

This chain links TRBV5-1 with TRBJ1-4, with TRBD1 identical over 7 bases. Looked up from germline, CDR1 is SGHRS and CDR2 is YFSETQ. This CDR3 contains 14 residues. Trimming at V came to 5 bases and at J to 7 bases, leaving 8 bases not matched to a gene. The CDR3 DNA reads TGCGCCAGCAGGGAACAGGGGTCCAGTGAAAAACTGTTTTTT. This encodes CASREQGSSEKLFF.

The chain has TRBV2 and TRBJ1-2; 7 bases match TRBD1. V lost 7 bases and J lost 3; bases outside the gene matches: 5. The CDR3 has 13 residues. Germline values: CDR1 SNHLY, CDR2 FYNNEI. This CDR3 is CASKGQTYYGYTF. In DNA, the CDR3 is TGTGCCAGCAAGGGACAGACCTACTATGGCTACACCTTC.

The chain recombines TRBV10-3 with TRBJ2-3; D gene unclear. The germline gives CDR1 ENHRY, CDR2 SYGVKD. Deletions cut 4 bases from V and 6 bases from J, with 17 bases between. The CDR3 is made up of 15 amino acids. In DNA form, the CDR3 reads TGTGCCATCAGTGGTTCCCTTGGGCCCAGGGATACGCAGTATTTT. It encodes CAISGSLGPRDTQYF.

The genes are TRBV15 and TRBJ1-2; D uncertain. This CDR3 has 13 amino acids. The germline CDR1 and CDR2 sequences are LNHNV and YYDKDF (reference sequence). The V end was cut by 5 bases, the J end by 2 bases, with 9 bases between. The CDR3 DNA is TGTGCCACCAGCCCTAGATTAAACTATGGCTACACCTTC. Translation gives CATSPRLNYGYTF.

The rearrangement uses TRBV29-1 and TRBJ2-1; the D gene is possibly TRBD2 (6 bases). CDR1 SQVTM and CDR2 ANQGSEA come from the germline V gene. Trimming cost V 3 bases and J 5 bases, with 8 bases left between them. CDR3 length: 12 residues. The CDR3, as DNA: TGCAGCGTTGAGGGACTCAACAATGAGCAGTTCTTC. This translates into CSVEGLNNEQFF.

This chain uses TRBV6-5 with TRBJ1-3; D unresolved. V lost 4 bases, J lost 0 bases, and 7 bases lay in between. The CDR3 sequence is 14 residues long. Germline CDR1 reads MNHEY; CDR2 reads SVGAGI. CDR3 sequence (DNA): TGTGCCAGCAGTTCTAAACGCTCTGGAAACACCATATATTTT. Protein: CASSSKRSGNTIYF.

V gene TRBV30 combines with J gene TRBJ1-1; tentative D call: TRBD1 (5 bases). V shed 2 bases and J shed 7 bases, with 14 bases lying between them. The CDR3 is made up of 13 amino acids. Per germline, CDR1 GTSNPN and CDR2 SVGIG (reference sequence). DNA for the CDR3: TGTGCCTGGAGTTTTAGGGGCAGGGATGAAGCTTTCTTT. Its protein is CAWSFRGRDEAFF.

The chain combines TRBV19 with TRBJ1-2; TRBD1 is a possible D gene (5 bases). Looked up from germline, CDR1 is LNHDA and CDR2 is SQIVND (reference sequence). Trimming took off 3 bases at V and 6 bases at J, with 14 bases between the two ends. The CDR3 is 14 residues long. The CDR3 region is CASSILQGRHGYTF. The CDR3 nucleotides read TGTGCCAGTAGTATCCTTCAGGGTCGCCATGGCTACACCTTC.

The V gene is TRBV27, the J gene TRBJ1-2, with TRBD1 matching 7 bases. The J segment lost 5 bases and the V segment lost 3 bases, leaving 9 bases of the junction unmatched. Germline loops: CDR1 MNHEY, CDR2 SMNVEV (reference sequence). CDR3 length: 15 amino acids. The CDR3 DNA reads TGTGCCAGCAGTTTGACAGGGACCGGACATTATGGCTACACCTTC. Residues: CASSLTGTGHYGYTF.

The chain has TRBV7-9 and TRBJ1-2; D is possibly TRBD1 (5 bases). CDR1 is SEHNR, CDR2 FQNEAQ, per germline (reference sequence). CDR3 size: 17 residues. Trimming shortened V by 0 bases and J by 0 bases, and 14 bases separated the two germline ends. CDR3 sequence reads: CASSLALAQEANYGYTF. The DNA for the CDR3 is TGTGCCAGCAGCTTAGCGCTGGCACAGGAAGCTAACTATGGCTACACCTTC.

The gene calls are TRBV19 and TRBJ1-2; 11 bases map to TRBD1. The V segment lost 4 bases and the J segment 7 bases; nucleotides outside the gene matches: 5. The CDR3 contains 14 residues. Per germline, CDR1 LNHDA and CDR2 SQIVND (reference sequence). In nucleotides, the CDR3 is TGTGCCAGTAGTAAAGGGACAGGGGGAAGTGGCTACACCTTC. It yields the protein CASSKGTGGSGYTF.

The chain carries TRBV27 and TRBJ2-2; maybe TRBD2 (6 bases). CDR1 and CDR2 from the germline V gene are MNHEY and SMNVEV (reference sequence). The CDR3 runs 15 residues. Between the trimmed V and J ends, which lost 7 bases and 5 bases, there was a span of 17 bases. The DNA for the CDR3 is TGTGCCAGCAAAGTGGGGGGTTTTTGGACCGGGGAGCTGTTTTTT. Encoded protein: CASKVGGFWTGELFF.

The gene calls are TRBV29-1 and TRBJ2-1; D gene uncertain. This CDR3 is 15 amino acids long. V lost 5 bases to trimming and J lost 7 bases, with 21 bases between them. CDR1 SQVTM and CDR2 ANQGSEA come from the germline V gene. The CDR3 sequence is CSVPRWAASRNEQFF. As DNA, the CDR3 is TGCAGCGTTCCTCGGTGGGCCGCCTCCCGGAATGAGCAGTTCTTC.

The table lists this clone with a few counts. This sequence joins TRBV15 and TRBJ2-2; weak D call: TRBD2 (6 bases). Trimming took off 2 bases at V and 2 bases at J, with 15 bases between the two ends. The CDR3 extends over 17 amino acids. Germline V lookup: CDR1 LNHNV, CDR2 YYDKDF (reference sequence). CDR3 residues: CATSRQGRGANTGELFF. DNA of the CDR3: TGTGCCACCAGCAGACAGGGTCGCGGGGCTAACACCGGGGAGCTGTTTTTT.

This chain joins TRBV11-2 and TRBJ1-1, with TRBD1 matching 12 bases. This CDR3 comprises 15 residues. Germline V CDR1 and CDR2: SGHAT, FQNNGV. Unmatched junction bases numbered 7, after V lost 1 base and J lost 10 bases. The CDR3 nucleotides are TGTGCCAGCAGCTTAGCGGGACAGGGGGCTAGGGCAGCTTTCTTT. It is translated as CASSLAGQGARAAFF.

This sequence joins TRBV6-2 or TRBV6-3 and TRBJ1-6, with D tentatively TRBD1 (5 bases). The germline gives CDR1 MNHEY, CDR2 SVGEGT. This CDR3 region has 15 residues. Trimming shortened V by 6 bases and J by 2 bases, and 11 bases separated the two germline ends. CDR3 loop: CASSPSGTYNSPLHF. CDR3 sequence (DNA): TGTGCCAGCAGCCCATCAGGGACCTATAATTCACCCCTCCACTTT.

The V call is TRBV4-1, the J call TRBJ1-3; D gene ambiguous. The CDR3 contains 14 residues. V lost 6 bases and J lost 2, with 11 bases in between. Germline loops: CDR1 MGHRA, CDR2 YSYEKL. CDR3 residues: CASRESRTGNTIYF. CDR3 sequence (DNA): TGCGCCAGCAGAGAGAGCCGTACTGGAAACACCATATATTTT.

The chain uses TRBV12-3 or TRBV12-4 and TRBJ2-7, with 8 bases lining up with TRBD2. Trimming cost V 6 bases and J 4 bases; bases outside gene matches: 5. This CDR3 comprises 13 residues. In nucleotides, the CDR3 is TGTGCCAGCAGGTCCAGCGGGAGTTACGAGCAGTACTTC. Translation gives CASRSSGSYEQYF.

The chain is built from TRBV29-1 and TRBJ2-2; 9 positions match TRBD2. CDR1 SQVTM and CDR2 ANQGSEA come from the germline V gene. The CDR3 has 14 residues. J gave up 4 bases and V 6 bases, and 6 bases lay outside the gene matches. CDR3 region: CSVVAGEGTGELFF. The CDR3 bases are TGCAGCGTAGTAGCGGGAGAAGGCACCGGGGAGCTGTTTTTT.